This TCR beta chain was observed in a study of blood T cells in healthy people across ages. Overall study findings and caveats: A strong correlation was found between TCR beta diversity and the percentage of naive T cells.

Individuals who donated were healthy Caucasians from Russia aged about 6 to 100. RNA extraction gave at least 5.5 micrograms of total RNA per sample. Primers used in a second PCR of roughly 6 to 11 cycles were a sample-barcoded 5' primer and a J-beta primer mix. TCRdb ran MiXCR on the 5' RACE reads and lists one entry per CDR3 protein. The repertoire has roughly 830,000 distinct CDR3 sequences, 62% of them found once; the top ten carry about a quarter. This clonotype was detected only a few times. No antigen is known for it. Germline V gives CDR1 SGDLS, CDR2 YYNGEE. The junction had 4 bases not matched to a gene; V was cut back by 0 bases and J by 5 bases. The CDR3 is 14 amino acids.

This TCR was sampled from a man aged 25 to 40 in good health. V gene TRBV9 combines with J gene TRBJ1-1, with TRBD1 matching over 7 bases. The sample was blood. DNA of the CDR3: TGTGCCAGCAGCGTAGTGAGGGGGCGGACTGAAGCTTTCTTT. Translation: CASSVVRGRTEAFF.